This T cell receptor beta chain was retrieved from a study of cytomegalovirus exposure and HLA in healthy donors. Notes on the study in general: According to the study, 150 to 200 TCR beta chains were cytomegalovirus-associated. Most observed TCR sequences were rare, whereas some public TCRs were detected in many donors. As was reported, the HLA-A and HLA-B alleles of most subjects were accurately predicted from TCR beta sequences.

PCR amplification relied on 60 Vbeta primers (plus 13 Jbeta primers). Repertoires were generated with immunoSEQ multiplex PCR, while TCRdb's copy carries only in-frame clones and drops some. The sample yields 120,000 or so clones, around 78% seen once. Remarks on this clone: Antigen unknown.

This sequence originates from a woman in her thirties in good health and CMV-seronegative. Sequenced sample: PBMCs.

CDR3 protein: CASSLAPTGNYGYTF. The CDR3 DNA reads TGTGCCAGCAGCTTAGCCCCGACAGGGAACTATGGCTACACCTTC. The J gene is TRBJ1-2, the V gene TRBV7-2; TRBD1 matches at 7 bases. From germline, CDR1 is SGHTA and CDR2 FQGNSA. After removal of 0 bases from V and 2 bases from J, the junction contained 3 bases not matched to a gene. This CDR3 is 15 amino acids long.